This T cell receptor (beta chain) was sequenced in a study of Ad26.COV2.S vaccination and SARS-CoV-2 variants. Across the whole study: Doses of Ad26.COV2.S were injected into muscle once or twice, 56 days apart. Study results and caveats: Vaccine recipients posted higher spike-specific TCR breadth than their placebo counterparts. After vaccination, substantial breadth of spike-specific CD8+ and CD4+ responses was reported.

Method: immunoSEQ multiplex PCR; TCRdb's copy keeps in-frame clones and lacks some. The sample includes about 480,000 clones, roughly 89% seen only once; the top ten take roughly 13%. CDR1 MDHEN and CDR2 SYDVKM come from the germline V gene. Trimming took 4 bases from V and 10 from J, leaving 11 bases between them. The CDR3 contains 12 residues. Treatment denoted: around 19 received Ad26.COV2.S at low or high dose, single or two shots; several received placebo; per-sample allocation not given. Collection of samples fell on day 63 after the first vaccine or placebo injection. This Boston cohort included adults aged 18-55 years. Regarding this clone: Antigen unknown.

The J gene is TRBJ1-5, the V gene TRBV28, with D perhaps TRBD1 (5 bases). The sample here was peripheral blood, taken in a trial of Ad26.COV2.S vaccine versus placebo. The sequence was collected from a person aged 18-60 years who received the Ad26.COV2.S COVID-19 vaccine or a placebo. The CDR3 nucleotides read TGTGCCAGCAGTTATGGGGCAATACCCCAGCATTTT. Residues: CASSYGAIPQHF.